The rows below give T cell receptor beta chains drawn from one sample of a study of blood T cell repertoires in COVID-19. The assay was immunoSEQ multiplex PCR, and TCRdb's table has in-frame clones only and misses some. The data hold nearly 55,000 clones, with around 80% observed a single time. The specimen was peripheral blood. These receptors were taken from a human donor with active or convalescent COVID-19. The donor label of this sample is uncertain. Each CDR3 is given with its conserved first and last residue. A D gene is named only where the DNA matches it firmly. The size field is filled for only some rows; it gives once, few, many or a size class.

>TRBV18|TRBJ2-5|NA|NA
CASSPQAHGKETQYF
TGTGCCAGCTCACCTCAGGCTCACGGCAAAGAGACCCAGTACTTC
>TRBV7-8|TRBJ1-5|TRBD1|NA
CASSSTGGQPQHF
TGTGCCAGCAGCTCGACAGGGGGTCAGCCCCAGCATTTT
>TRBV6-5|TRBJ1-6|TRBD1|NA
CASSYSPTGGNSPLHF
TGTGCCAGCAGTTACTCGCCGACAGGGGGGAATTCACCCCTCCACTTT
>TRBV28|TRBJ2-7|TRBD2|NA
CASSFPLLAGGSYEQYF
TGTGCCAGCAGTTTCCCCTTACTAGCGGGAGGTTCCTACGAGCAGTACTTC
>TRBV15|TRBJ2-1|NA|NA
CATSRERFSYNEQFF
TGTGCCACCAGCAGAGAGCGGTTCTCCTACAATGAGCAGTTCTTC
>TRBV28|TRBJ1-1|NA|NA
CASSWTLRQAFF
TGTGCCAGCAGTTGGACCCTCAGACAGGCTTTCTTT
>TRBV7-9|TRBJ2-7|NA|NA
CAGRDGNSYEQYF
TGTGCCGGGCGGGACGGTAACTCCTACGAGCAGTACTTC
>TRBV11-3|TRBJ1-1|TRBD1|NA
CASSLVQGGAFF
TGTGCCAGCAGCTTAGTTCAGGGGGGAGCTTTCTTT
>TRBV9|TRBJ1-3|NA|few
CASSAGTYLGGNTIYF
TGTGCCAGCAGCGCCGGGACATACTTAGGGGGAAACACCATATATTTT
>TRBV6-5|TRBJ1-6|NA|NA
CASSYPRGKGNSPLHF
TGTGCCAGCAGTTACCCCCGGGGGAAAGGGAATTCACCCCTCCACTTT
>TRBV5-4|TRBJ2-6|NA|NA
CASTTGQPSGANVLTF
TGTGCCAGCACAACGGGACAACCCTCTGGGGCCAACGTCCTGACTTTC
>TRBV5-1|TRBJ2-3|TRBD1|NA
CASSSDRVSDTQYF
TGCGCCAGCAGCTCAGACAGGGTCTCGGATACGCAGTATTTT
>TRBV27|TRBJ2-1|NA|NA
CASSPLAGSNEQFF
TGTGCCAGCAGTCCCTTGGCGGGTTCCAATGAGCAGTTCTTC
>TRBV2|TRBJ2-7|NA|few
CASSALETEQYF
TGTGCCAGCAGTGCTCTAGAGACCGAGCAGTACTTC
>TRBV9|TRBJ2-1|TRBD2|once
CASSVLAGERNEQFF
TGTGCCAGCAGCGTGCTAGCGGGAGAAAGGAATGAGCAGTTCTTC
>TRBV2|TRBJ2-7|TRBD2|NA
CASSRLAGGAYEQYF
TGTGCCAGCAGTAGACTAGCGGGAGGCGCCTACGAGCAGTACTTC
>TRBV10-3|TRBJ1-2|TRBD1|NA
CAISDQSWTGVFNYGYTF
TGTGCCATCAGTGACCAAAGTTGGACAGGGGTATTCAACTATGGCTACACCTTC
>TRBV11-2|TRBJ2-7|NA|NA
CASSLGGNEQYF
TGTGCCAGCAGCTTAGGAGGAAACGAGCAGTACTTC
>TRBV19|TRBJ1-3|NA|NA
CASNIGNTIYF
TGTGCCAGCAACATTGGAAACACCATATATTTT
>TRBV9|TRBJ2-3|TRBD2|NA
CASSVGWSGSPNTDTQYF
TGTGCCAGCAGCGTAGGTTGGAGCGGGAGTCCTAACACAGATACGCAGTATTTT
>TRBV10-3|TRBJ1-4|NA|once
CAISDSKRDDSPQLFF
TGTGCCATCAGTGATTCCAAGAGAGACGACTCCCCCCAACTGTTTTTT
>TRBV5-1|TRBJ1-1|TRBD1|NA
CASSQQGAKNTEAFF
TGCGCCAGCAGTCAACAGGGGGCGAAGAACACTGAAGCTTTCTTT
>TRBV5-1|TRBJ2-5|TRBD1|many
CASSPGQPQETQYF
TGCGCCAGCAGCCCGGGACAGCCACAAGAGACCCAGTACTTC
>TRBV4-1|TRBJ1-3|NA|NA
CASSQEGYSGNTIYF
TGCGCCAGCAGCCAAGAGGGCTACTCTGGAAACACCATATATTTT
>TRBV29-1|TRBJ1-5|TRBD1|NA
CSVRSGGGQPQHF
TGCAGCGTGCGGTCAGGGGGCGGTCAGCCCCAGCATTTT
>TRBV7-2|TRBJ1-2|NA|NA
CASSPLGSYGYTF
TGTGCCAGCAGCCCGCTAGGGAGCTATGGCTACACCTTC
>TRBV7-9|TRBJ2-7|TRBD2|NA
CASSLVASGRKQYF
TGTGCCAGCAGCTTAGTGGCTAGCGGGAGGAAACAGTACTTC
>TRBV5-6|TRBJ1-2|NA|NA
CASSLREEERIYGYTF
TGTGCCAGCAGCTTGAGGGAGGAGGAGCGGATCTATGGCTACACCTTC
>TRBV9|TRBJ1-3|TRBD1|NA
CASSVGQGYSGNTIYF
TGTGCCAGCAGCGTAGGACAGGGCTACTCTGGAAACACCATATATTTT
>TRBV5-5|TRBJ2-5|TRBD1|NA
CASSLTTGTAQETQYF
TGTGCCAGCAGCCTAACGACAGGGACAGCCCAAGAGACCCAGTACTTC
>TRBV28|TRBJ1-4|TRBD1|NA
CASSLSQGAGGEKLFF
TGTGCCAGCAGTCTCTCCCAGGGGGCGGGAGGGGAAAAACTGTTTTTT
>TRBV3-1/TRBV3-2|TRBJ1-2|NA|NA
CASSQARDYGYTF
TGTGCCAGCAGCCAAGCCAGGGACTATGGCTACACCTTC
>TRBV19|TRBJ2-1|NA|NA
CASSIDRAGSYNEQFF
TGTGCCAGTAGTATCGACCGGGCGGGATCCTACAATGAGCAGTTCTTC
>TRBV19|TRBJ2-5|TRBD1|NA
CATSRGQIQETQYF
TGTGCCACGTCGAGGGGGCAGATTCAAGAGACCCAGTACTTC
>TRBV2|TRBJ2-7|TRBD1|NA
CATDDRVPYEQYF
TGTGCCACCGATGACAGGGTCCCCTACGAGCAGTACTTC
>TRBV7-3|TRBJ2-7|TRBD2|NA
CASSLDGTSYEQYF
TGTGCCAGCAGCTTAGACGGGACTAGCTACGAGCAGTACTTC
>TRBV24-1|TRBJ2-6|NA|NA
CAADSTGANVLTF
TGTGCCGCCGACTCCACCGGGGCCAACGTCCTGACTTTC
>TRBV6-2/TRBV6-3|TRBJ2-1|NA|NA
CASSSSQEQFF
TGTGCCAGCAGTTCCTCGCAGGAGCAGTTCTTC
>TRBV11-3|TRBJ1-2|NA|few
CASSLEGPGSHTF
TGTGCCAGCAGCTTAGAGGGGCCCGGGAGCCACACCTTC
>TRBV5-1|TRBJ1-5|NA|NA
CASSNGTLQPQHF
TGCGCCAGCAGCAACGGGACACTCCAGCCCCAGCATTTT